Reported below is one T cell receptor (beta chain). RNA transcripts served as the template for amplifying TCR beta CDR3 regions. An initial round of RT-PCR targeting the TCR CDR3 relied on the HTBI primer set. TCRdb itself ran the multiplex PCR reads through MiXCR, one entry per CDR3 protein. The sample holds hundreds of thousands of distinct CDR3 sequences, approximately 14% seen once. V dropped 0 bases and J dropped 1 base, with 16 bases sitting between them. The CDR3 has 18 residues. Germline V CDR1 and CDR2: MGHRA, YSYEKL. The data belong to a study of T cells in Graves' hyperthyroidism and ophthalmopathy.

This clonotype originated in a woman in her thirties or forties with Graves' ophthalmopathy. V and J are TRBV4-1 and TRBJ2-4; no reliable D call. Sequenced input: blood. The CDR3 DNA is TGCGCCAGCAGCCAAGATCTGGCCCGACTGGGCGCCAAAAACATTCAGTACTTC. It encodes CASSQDLARLGAKNIQYF.